This T cell receptor beta chain was sequenced in a study of blood T cell repertoires in COVID-19. Study information: The United States, Italy and Spain provided the acute and convalescent COVID-19 samples. Nucleic acid was either cDNA or gDNA, and it came from T cells, B-cell-depleted T cells, or PBMCs.

The CDR3 is made up of 13 amino acids. Trimming left V 0 bases short and J 7 bases short, with 12 bases between. Germline CDR1 and CDR2: GTSNPN and SVGIG (reference sequence). Original analysis: By means of reference gene primer amplification, nucleated cell counts were estimated. Clones were sequenced by immunoSEQ multiplex PCR, and TCRdb holds only the in-frame ones, with some missing. V and J calls and clone size come straight from that table; D and trimming were deduced from the DNA. The sample consists of around 130,000 clones, approximately 88% of them appearing once. The clonotype was recovered from a man between 70 and 80 years old with active COVID-19. Sequencing used peripheral blood. The chain joins TRBV30 to TRBJ1-2; possible D gene TRBD1, 5 bases. This CDR3 reads CAWSVRGVRGYTF. The DNA for the CDR3 is TGTGCCTGGAGTGTACGGGGGGTCCGTGGCTACACCTTC.